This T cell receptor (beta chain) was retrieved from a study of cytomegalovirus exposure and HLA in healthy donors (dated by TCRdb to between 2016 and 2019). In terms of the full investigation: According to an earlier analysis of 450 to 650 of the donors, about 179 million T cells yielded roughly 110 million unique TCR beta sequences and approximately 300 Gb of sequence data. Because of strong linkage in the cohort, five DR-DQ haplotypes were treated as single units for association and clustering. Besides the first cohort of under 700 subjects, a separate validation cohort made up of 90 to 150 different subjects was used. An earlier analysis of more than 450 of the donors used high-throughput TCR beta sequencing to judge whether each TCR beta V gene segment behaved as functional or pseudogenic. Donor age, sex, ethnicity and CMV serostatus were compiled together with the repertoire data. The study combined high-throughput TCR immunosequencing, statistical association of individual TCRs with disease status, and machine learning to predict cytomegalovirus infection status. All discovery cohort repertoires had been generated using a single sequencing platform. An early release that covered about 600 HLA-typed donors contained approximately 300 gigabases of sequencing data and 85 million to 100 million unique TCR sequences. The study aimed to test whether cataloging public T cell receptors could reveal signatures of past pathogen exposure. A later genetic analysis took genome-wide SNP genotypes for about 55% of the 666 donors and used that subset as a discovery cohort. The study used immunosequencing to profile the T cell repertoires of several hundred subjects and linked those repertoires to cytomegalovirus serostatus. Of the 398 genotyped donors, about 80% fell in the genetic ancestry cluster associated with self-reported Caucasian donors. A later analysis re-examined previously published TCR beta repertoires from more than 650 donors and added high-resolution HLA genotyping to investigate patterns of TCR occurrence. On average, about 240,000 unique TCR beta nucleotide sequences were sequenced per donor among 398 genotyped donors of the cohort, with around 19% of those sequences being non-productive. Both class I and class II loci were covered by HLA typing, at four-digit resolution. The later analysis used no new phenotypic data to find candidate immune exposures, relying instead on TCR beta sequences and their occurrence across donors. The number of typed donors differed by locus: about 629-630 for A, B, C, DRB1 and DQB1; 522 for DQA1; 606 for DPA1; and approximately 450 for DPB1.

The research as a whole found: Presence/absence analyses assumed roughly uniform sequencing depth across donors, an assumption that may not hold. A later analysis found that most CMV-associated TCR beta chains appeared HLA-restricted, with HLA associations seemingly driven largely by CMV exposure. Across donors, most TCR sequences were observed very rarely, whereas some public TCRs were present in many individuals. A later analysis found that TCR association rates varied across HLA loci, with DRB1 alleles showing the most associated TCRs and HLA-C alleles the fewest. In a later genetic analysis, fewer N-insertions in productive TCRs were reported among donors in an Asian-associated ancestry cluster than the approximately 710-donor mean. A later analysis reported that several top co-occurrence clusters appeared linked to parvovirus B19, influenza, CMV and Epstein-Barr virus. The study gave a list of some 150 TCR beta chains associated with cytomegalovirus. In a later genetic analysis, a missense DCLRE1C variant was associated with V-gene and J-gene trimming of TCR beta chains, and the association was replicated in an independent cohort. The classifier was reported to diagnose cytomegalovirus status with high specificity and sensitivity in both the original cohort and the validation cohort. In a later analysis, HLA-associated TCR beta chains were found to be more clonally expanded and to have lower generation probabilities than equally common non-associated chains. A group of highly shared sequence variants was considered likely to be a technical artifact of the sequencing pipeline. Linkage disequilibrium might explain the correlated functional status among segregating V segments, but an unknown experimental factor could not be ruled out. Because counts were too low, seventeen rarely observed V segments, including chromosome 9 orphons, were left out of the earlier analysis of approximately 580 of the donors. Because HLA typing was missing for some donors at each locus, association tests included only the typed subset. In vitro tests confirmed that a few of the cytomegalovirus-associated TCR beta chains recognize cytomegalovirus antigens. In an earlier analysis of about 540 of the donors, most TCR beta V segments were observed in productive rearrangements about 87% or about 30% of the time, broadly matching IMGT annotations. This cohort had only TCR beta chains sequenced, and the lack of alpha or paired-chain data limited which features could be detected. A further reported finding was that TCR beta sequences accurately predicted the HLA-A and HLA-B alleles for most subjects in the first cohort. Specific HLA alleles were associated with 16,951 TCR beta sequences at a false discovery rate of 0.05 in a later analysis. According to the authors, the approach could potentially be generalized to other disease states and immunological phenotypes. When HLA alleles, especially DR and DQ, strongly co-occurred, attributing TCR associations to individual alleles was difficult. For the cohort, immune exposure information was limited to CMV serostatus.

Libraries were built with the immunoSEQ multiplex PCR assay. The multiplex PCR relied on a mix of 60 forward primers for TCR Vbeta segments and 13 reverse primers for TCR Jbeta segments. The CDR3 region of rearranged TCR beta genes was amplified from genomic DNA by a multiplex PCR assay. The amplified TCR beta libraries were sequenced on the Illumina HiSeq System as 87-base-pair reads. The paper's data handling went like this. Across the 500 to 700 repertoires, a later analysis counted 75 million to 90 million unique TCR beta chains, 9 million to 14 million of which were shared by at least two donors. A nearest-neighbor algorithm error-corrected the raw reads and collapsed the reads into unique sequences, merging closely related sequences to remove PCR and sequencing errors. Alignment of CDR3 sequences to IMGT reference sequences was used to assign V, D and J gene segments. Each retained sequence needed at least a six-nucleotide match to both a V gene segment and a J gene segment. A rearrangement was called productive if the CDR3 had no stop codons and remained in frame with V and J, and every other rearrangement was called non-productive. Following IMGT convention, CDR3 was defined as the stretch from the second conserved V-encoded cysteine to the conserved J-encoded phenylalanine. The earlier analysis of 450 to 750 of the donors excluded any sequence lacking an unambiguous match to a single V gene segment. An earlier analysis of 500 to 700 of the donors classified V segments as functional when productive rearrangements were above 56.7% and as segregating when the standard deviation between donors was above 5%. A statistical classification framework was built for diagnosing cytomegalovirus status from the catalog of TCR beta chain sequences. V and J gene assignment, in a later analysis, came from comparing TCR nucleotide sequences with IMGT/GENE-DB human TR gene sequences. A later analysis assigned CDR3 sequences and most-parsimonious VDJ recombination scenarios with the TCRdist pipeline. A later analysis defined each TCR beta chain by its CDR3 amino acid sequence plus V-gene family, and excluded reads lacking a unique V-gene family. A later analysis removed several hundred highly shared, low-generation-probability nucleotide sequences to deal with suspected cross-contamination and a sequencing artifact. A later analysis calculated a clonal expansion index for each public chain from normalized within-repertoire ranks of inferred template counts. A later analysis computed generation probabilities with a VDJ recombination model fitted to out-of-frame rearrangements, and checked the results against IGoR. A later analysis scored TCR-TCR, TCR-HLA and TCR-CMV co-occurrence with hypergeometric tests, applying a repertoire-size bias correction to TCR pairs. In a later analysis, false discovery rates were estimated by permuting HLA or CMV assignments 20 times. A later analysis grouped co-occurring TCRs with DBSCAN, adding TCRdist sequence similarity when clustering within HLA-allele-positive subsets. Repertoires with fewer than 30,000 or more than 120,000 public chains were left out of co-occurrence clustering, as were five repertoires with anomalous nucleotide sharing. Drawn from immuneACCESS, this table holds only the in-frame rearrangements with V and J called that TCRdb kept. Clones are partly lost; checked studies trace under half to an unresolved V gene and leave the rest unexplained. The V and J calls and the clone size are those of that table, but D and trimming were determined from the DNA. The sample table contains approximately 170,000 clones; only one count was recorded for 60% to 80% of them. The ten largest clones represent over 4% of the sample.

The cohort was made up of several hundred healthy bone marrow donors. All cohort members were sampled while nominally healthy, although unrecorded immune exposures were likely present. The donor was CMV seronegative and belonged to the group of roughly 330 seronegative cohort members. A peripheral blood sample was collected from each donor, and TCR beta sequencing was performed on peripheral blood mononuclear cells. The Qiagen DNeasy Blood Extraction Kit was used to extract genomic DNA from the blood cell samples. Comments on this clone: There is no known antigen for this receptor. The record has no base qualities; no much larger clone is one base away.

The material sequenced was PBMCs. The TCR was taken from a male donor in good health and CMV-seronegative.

For the CDR3, the sequence is CASLGTSGGKNTGELFF. The DNA sequence is TGCGCCAGCCTCGGGACTAGCGGGGGGAAGAACACCGGGGAGCTGTTTTTT. The V and J segments used are TRBV10-1 and TRBJ2-2, with 15 bases matching TRBD2. Via the germline V gene (reference sequence), CDR1 is WNHNN and CDR2 SYGVQD. The germline V end is reduced by 8 bases and the J end by 1 base; junction bases left unmatched: 5. The CDR3, from cysteine to phenylalanine, totals 17 residues. Only the CDR3 portion is preserved as DNA: 51 bases, with reading frame beginning at the first base.